Here is one T cell receptor (beta chain) with its context. How the authors handled the data: Estimation of nucleated cell counts was performed using reference gene primer amplification. TCRdb keeps only in-frame clones here, not all; method: immunoSEQ multiplex PCR. The D gene and trimming were derived from the DNA, and the V and J assignments and clone size from that table. The profile shows 100,000 to 150,000 clones, about four fifths of them singletons. This sample is drawn from a study of blood T cell repertoires in COVID-19. Study summary: The study drew acute and convalescent COVID-19 samples from the United States, Italy and Spain. In each case, the material was cDNA or gDNA derived from T cells, B-cell-depleted T cells, or PBMCs.

This sequence originates from a man aged 40-55 years with active or convalescent COVID-19. Sample: peripheral blood.

For the CDR3, the DNA is TGCGCCAGCAGTCGGTTGGGCGAGCAGTTCTTC. Amino acid sequence: CASSRLGEQFF. V is TRBV10-2 and J is TRBJ2-1; D not resolved. This CDR3 comprises 11 residues. Germline V gene lookup returns CDR1 WSHSY and CDR2 SAAADI. The germline V and J ends were trimmed by 5 bases and 10 bases, with 9 bases remaining between them.